Listed below are T cell receptor beta chains from one sample, sequenced in a study of T-cell reconstitution after alpha-beta-depleted transplantation in children. TCRdb ran MiXCR on the PCR reads and lists one entry per CDR3 protein. The profile covers roughly 200,000 distinct CDR3 sequences, with under 8.5% appearing a single time and 35% taken by the ten largest. Material: PBMCs, mostly from graft donor cells, obtained 360 days after TCRalphabeta/CD19-depleted stem cell transplant. The receptors originated from a male patient between 2 and 10 years old who had a stem cell transplant for acute myeloid leukemia, so the T cells may come from the graft donor. The CDR3 runs from the conserved cysteine through the conserved F or W. D genes are given only for firm matches. A row's size may be missing; if present it is once, few, many or a size class.

d_call: -; j_call: TRBJ2-4; v_call: TRBV4-3; clone_size: many; cdr3_nt: TGCGCCAGCGCCCTAGGAAAACGAAACATTCAGTACTTC; cdr3_aa: CASALGKRNIQYF
d_call: TRBD2; j_call: TRBJ2-1; v_call: TRBV5-6; clone_size: many; cdr3_nt: TGTGCCAGCAGCTCTGCGGGAGATTCGTATGAGCAGTTCTTC; cdr3_aa: CASSSAGDSYEQFF
d_call: TRBD2; j_call: TRBJ2-1; v_call: TRBV12-3/TRBV12-4; clone_size: many; cdr3_nt: TGTGCCAGCAGTTTGTCCGGACTAGCGGATTACAATGAGCAGTTCTTC; cdr3_aa: CASSLSGLADYNEQFF
d_call: TRBD2; j_call: TRBJ2-5; v_call: TRBV10-3; clone_size: many; cdr3_nt: TGTGCCATCAGCGCACCTCCCGGGACTAGATCGGAGACCCAGTACTTC; cdr3_aa: CAISAPPGTRSETQYF
d_call: TRBD2; j_call: TRBJ2-3; v_call: TRBV27; clone_size: few; cdr3_nt: TGTGCCAGCAGTTTTAGAAGCGGGACCACAGATACGCAGTATTTT; cdr3_aa: CASSFRSGTTDTQYF
d_call: -; j_call: TRBJ1-1; v_call: TRBV12-3/TRBV12-4; clone_size: many; cdr3_nt: TGTGCCAGCGGAGGGAGGGCTGGCACTGAAGCTTTCTTT; cdr3_aa: CASGGRAGTEAFF
d_call: TRBD2; j_call: TRBJ2-3; v_call: TRBV7-9; clone_size: many; cdr3_nt: TGTGCCAGCAGCTTACGACCGGGGGGGCGAAGTGATACGCAGTATTTT; cdr3_aa: CASSLRPGGRSDTQYF
d_call: -; j_call: TRBJ2-7; v_call: TRBV12-3/TRBV12-4; clone_size: many; cdr3_nt: -; cdr3_aa: CASSTSPVLYEQYF
d_call: TRBD1; j_call: TRBJ2-1; v_call: TRBV5-1; clone_size: -; cdr3_nt: TGCGCCAGCAGCTTGGGGACAGGGTTGAGTGAGCAGTTCTTC; cdr3_aa: CASSLGTGLSEQFF
d_call: -; j_call: TRBJ2-1; v_call: TRBV15; clone_size: many; cdr3_nt: TGTGCCACCAGCACCTCCGGTAACTCCTACAATGAGCAGTTCTTC; cdr3_aa: CATSTSGNSYNEQFF
d_call: TRBD2; j_call: TRBJ2-7; v_call: TRBV28; clone_size: many; cdr3_nt: TGTGCCAGCAGGCCCGGGACTAGGCCCTACGAGCAGTACTTC; cdr3_aa: CASRPGTRPYEQYF
d_call: -; j_call: TRBJ2-4; v_call: TRBV11-1; clone_size: few; cdr3_nt: TGTGCCAGCAGCTTACGAGACAGCCGAATACTAGCCAAAAACATTCAGTACTTC; cdr3_aa: CASSLRDSRILAKNIQYF
d_call: -; j_call: TRBJ2-6; v_call: TRBV15; clone_size: -; cdr3_nt: TGTGCTGCCGCCACCTCTGGGGCCAACGTCCTGACTTTC; cdr3_aa: CAAATSGANVLTF
d_call: TRBD1; j_call: TRBJ1-1; v_call: TRBV29-1; clone_size: -; cdr3_nt: TGCAGCGTTTGGGCAGGGGGCTCTAAGAACACTGAAGCTTTCTTT; cdr3_aa: CSVWAGGSKNTEAFF
d_call: -; j_call: TRBJ1-2; v_call: TRBV20-1; clone_size: -; cdr3_nt: TGCAGTGCTAAACCCCCGTCGGGCGGAAACTATGGCTACACCTTC; cdr3_aa: CSAKPPSGGNYGYTF
d_call: -; j_call: TRBJ2-2; v_call: TRBV12-3/TRBV12-4; clone_size: few; cdr3_nt: TGTGCCAGCAGCCTAATGAGGGGGGAGCTGTTTTTT; cdr3_aa: CASSLMRGELFF
d_call: -; j_call: TRBJ1-1; v_call: TRBV25-1; clone_size: -; cdr3_nt: TGTGCCAGCAGTGAAGTGGGGGCCAAACAACCTGAAGCTTTCTTT; cdr3_aa: CASSEVGAKQPEAFF
d_call: -; j_call: TRBJ2-7; v_call: TRBV12-3/TRBV12-4; clone_size: -; cdr3_nt: TGTGCCAGCAGCTCCCAGGGTACGCGCGAGCAGTACTTC; cdr3_aa: CASSSQGTREQYF
d_call: -; j_call: TRBJ2-6; v_call: TRBV12-3/TRBV12-4; clone_size: many; cdr3_nt: TGTGCCAGCGGCGGTCACAGTGGGGTCTCTGGGGCCAACGTCCTGACTTTC; cdr3_aa: CASGGHSGVSGANVLTF
d_call: -; j_call: TRBJ2-2; v_call: TRBV7-2; clone_size: many; cdr3_nt: TGTGCCAGCAGCTTTCTAGTCCGGGGGAACACCGGGGAGCTGTTTTTT; cdr3_aa: CASSFLVRGNTGELFF
d_call: -; j_call: TRBJ2-6; v_call: TRBV29-1; clone_size: many; cdr3_nt: TGCAGCGTTGGAGCAGACTCTGGGGCCAACGTCCTGACTTTC; cdr3_aa: CSVGADSGANVLTF
d_call: -; j_call: TRBJ2-5; v_call: TRBV7-2; clone_size: few; cdr3_nt: TGTGCCAGCAGTCAGGGGGGACTTCAAGAGACCCAGTACTTC; cdr3_aa: CASSQGGLQETQYF
d_call: -; j_call: TRBJ2-5; v_call: TRBV20-1; clone_size: few; cdr3_nt: TGCAGTGCTATGGACTCCCAAGAGACCCAGTACTTC; cdr3_aa: CSAMDSQETQYF
d_call: TRBD1; j_call: TRBJ2-7; v_call: TRBV5-1; clone_size: -; cdr3_nt: TGCGCCAGCAGCTTGGGACAGGGAAGGGTTTACGAGCAGTACTTC; cdr3_aa: CASSLGQGRVYEQYF
d_call: -; j_call: TRBJ2-6; v_call: TRBV2; clone_size: -; cdr3_nt: TGTGCCAGCAGTGCAATGGAGGGCCAGGGTAAGGGCTCTGGGGCCAACGTCCTGACTTTC; cdr3_aa: CASSAMEGQGKGSGANVLTF
d_call: TRBD2; j_call: TRBJ2-3; v_call: TRBV4-1; clone_size: -; cdr3_nt: TGCGCCAGCAGCCACACAGTTGGCGGGACTACTCTAACCTTCTACCCAGATACGCAGTATTTT; cdr3_aa: CASSHTVGGTTLTFYPDTQYF
d_call: -; j_call: TRBJ2-2; v_call: TRBV7-3; clone_size: -; cdr3_nt: TGTGCCAGCAGCTCGACAGCGAACACCGGGGAGCTGTTTTTT; cdr3_aa: CASSSTANTGELFF
d_call: TRBD2; j_call: TRBJ2-2; v_call: TRBV29-1; clone_size: -; cdr3_nt: TGCAGCGTTGCGGTCCCCCGGAGCGGGGCGAACACCGGGGAGCTGTTTTTT; cdr3_aa: CSVAVPRSGANTGELFF
d_call: -; j_call: TRBJ2-1; v_call: TRBV3-1; clone_size: many; cdr3_nt: TGTGCCAGCAGCCAAGTATCGGGGAATGAGCAGTTCTTC; cdr3_aa: CASSQVSGNEQFF
d_call: TRBD2; j_call: TRBJ2-5; v_call: TRBV12-3/TRBV12-4; clone_size: -; cdr3_nt: TGTGCCAGCAGTTCCCCCGGGACTAGCGGATCACAAGAGACCCAGTACTTC; cdr3_aa: CASSSPGTSGSQETQYF
d_call: -; j_call: TRBJ2-1; v_call: TRBV16; clone_size: -; cdr3_nt: TGTGCCAGCAGCCAACTGGAGGGTGGCTACAATGAGCAGTTCTTC; cdr3_aa: CASSQLEGGYNEQFF
d_call: -; j_call: TRBJ2-5; v_call: TRBV5-1; clone_size: -; cdr3_nt: TGCGCCAGCAGCTTGGATCCGGGGGTGATTCAAGAGACCCAGTACTTC; cdr3_aa: CASSLDPGVIQETQYF
d_call: -; j_call: TRBJ2-3; v_call: TRBV6-5; clone_size: few; cdr3_nt: TGTGCCAGCAGTTACGTTGCGGGGGCCTACACAGATACGCAGTATTTT; cdr3_aa: CASSYVAGAYTDTQYF
d_call: -; j_call: TRBJ2-3; v_call: TRBV6-5; clone_size: many; cdr3_nt: TGTGCCAGCAGTTACGGGGGTAAGGTGGCAGATACGCAGTATTTT; cdr3_aa: CASSYGGKVADTQYF
d_call: -; j_call: TRBJ2-5; v_call: TRBV7-2; clone_size: few; cdr3_nt: TGTGCCAGCAGCCGGGGGGCCGGTATCCTTCTTGGGACCCAGTACTTC; cdr3_aa: CASSRGAGILLGTQYF
d_call: -; j_call: TRBJ2-3; v_call: TRBV7-6; clone_size: once; cdr3_nt: TGTGCCAGCAGCTCAAGGTCGGCGGGCCCAGATACGCAGTATTTT; cdr3_aa: CASSSRSAGPDTQYF
d_call: -; j_call: TRBJ2-2; v_call: TRBV7-3; clone_size: -; cdr3_nt: TGTGCCAGCAGCGCCCCGAGGGACGACACGAACACCGGGGAGCTGTTTTTT; cdr3_aa: CASSAPRDDTNTGELFF
d_call: TRBD2; j_call: TRBJ2-7; v_call: TRBV12-3/TRBV12-4; clone_size: many; cdr3_nt: TGTGCCAGCAGCCAAGAGGGGAGGGCCTACGAGCAGTACTTC; cdr3_aa: CASSQEGRAYEQYF
d_call: -; j_call: TRBJ2-7; v_call: TRBV15; clone_size: few; cdr3_nt: TGTGCCACCAGCAGAGATTGTCACGAGCAGTACTTC; cdr3_aa: CATSRDCHEQYF
d_call: -; j_call: TRBJ2-1; v_call: TRBV12-3/TRBV12-4; clone_size: many; cdr3_nt: TGTGCCAGCAGTTACGGCGGGCCTTACAATGAGCAGTTCTTC; cdr3_aa: CASSYGGPYNEQFF
d_call: TRBD1; j_call: TRBJ2-7; v_call: TRBV3-1; clone_size: few; cdr3_nt: TGTGCCAGCAGCAAACAGGGGGCCTTAAACCACGAGCAGTACTTC; cdr3_aa: CASSKQGALNHEQYF
d_call: -; j_call: TRBJ2-7; v_call: TRBV29-1; clone_size: few; cdr3_nt: TGCAGCGTTGGGCCACAGGCGAATTCCAACTACGAGCAGTACTTC; cdr3_aa: CSVGPQANSNYEQYF
d_call: -; j_call: TRBJ2-3; v_call: TRBV5-1; clone_size: -; cdr3_nt: TGCGCCAGCAGCCCCGGTCAGGGAGATACGCAGTATTTT; cdr3_aa: CASSPGQGDTQYF
d_call: -; j_call: TRBJ2-4; v_call: TRBV7-9; clone_size: many; cdr3_nt: TGTGCCAGCAGCTTGGGGACAGCCAAAAACATTCAGTACTTC; cdr3_aa: CASSLGTAKNIQYF
d_call: TRBD1; j_call: TRBJ2-1; v_call: TRBV5-1; clone_size: many; cdr3_nt: TGCGCCAGCAGCTTCCCCACCGGGACAGGGAGGGCCAATGAGCAGTTCTTC; cdr3_aa: CASSFPTGTGRANEQFF
d_call: TRBD2; j_call: TRBJ2-3; v_call: TRBV27; clone_size: -; cdr3_nt: TGTGCCAGCAGTTTACGCCGGGCGGGGGGGCTTTATACGCAGTATTTT; cdr3_aa: CASSLRRAGGLYTQYF